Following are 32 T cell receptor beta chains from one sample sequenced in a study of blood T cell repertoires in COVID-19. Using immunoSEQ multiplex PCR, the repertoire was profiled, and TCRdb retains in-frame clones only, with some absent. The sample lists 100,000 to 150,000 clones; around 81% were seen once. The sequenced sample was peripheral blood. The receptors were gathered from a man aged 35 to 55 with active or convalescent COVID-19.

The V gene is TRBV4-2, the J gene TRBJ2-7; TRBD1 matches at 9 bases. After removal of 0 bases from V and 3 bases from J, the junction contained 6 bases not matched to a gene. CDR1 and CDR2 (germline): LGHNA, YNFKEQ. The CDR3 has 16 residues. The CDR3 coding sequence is TGTGCCAGCAGCCAAGACCCTGGACAGGGGATCTACGAGCAGTACTTC. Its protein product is CASSQDPGQGIYEQYF.

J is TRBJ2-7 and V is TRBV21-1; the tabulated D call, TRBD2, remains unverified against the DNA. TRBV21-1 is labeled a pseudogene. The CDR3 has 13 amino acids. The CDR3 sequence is CASHGGHSYEQYF. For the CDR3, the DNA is TGTGCCAGCCACGGGGGGCACTCCTACGAGCAGTACTTC.

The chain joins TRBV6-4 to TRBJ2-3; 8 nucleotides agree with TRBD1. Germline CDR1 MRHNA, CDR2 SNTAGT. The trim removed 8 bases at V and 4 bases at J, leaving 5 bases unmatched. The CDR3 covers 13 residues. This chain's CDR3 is CASATGEADTQYF. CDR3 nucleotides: TGTGCCAGCGCGACAGGGGAGGCAGATACGCAGTATTTT.

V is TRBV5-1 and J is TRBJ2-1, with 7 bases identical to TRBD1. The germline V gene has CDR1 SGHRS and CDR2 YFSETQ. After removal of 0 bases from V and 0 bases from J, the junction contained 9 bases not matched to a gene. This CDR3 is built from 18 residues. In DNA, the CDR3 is TGCGCCAGCAGCTTGGCCCCCGGGACAGAGAGCTCCTACAATGAGCAGTTCTTC. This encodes CASSLAPGTESSYNEQFF.

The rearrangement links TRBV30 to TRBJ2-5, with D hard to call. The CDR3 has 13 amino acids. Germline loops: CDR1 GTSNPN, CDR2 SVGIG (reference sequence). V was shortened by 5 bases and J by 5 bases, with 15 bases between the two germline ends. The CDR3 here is CAWSPGPPETQYF. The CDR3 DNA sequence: TGTGCCTGGTCACCCGGTCCGCCGGAGACCCAGTACTTC. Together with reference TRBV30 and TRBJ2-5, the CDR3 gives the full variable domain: SQTIHQWPATLVQPVGSPLSLECTVEGTSNPNLYWYRQAAGRGLQLLFYSVGIGQISSEVPQNLSASRPQDRQFILSSKKLLLSDSGFYLCAWSPGPPETQYFGPGTRLLVL.

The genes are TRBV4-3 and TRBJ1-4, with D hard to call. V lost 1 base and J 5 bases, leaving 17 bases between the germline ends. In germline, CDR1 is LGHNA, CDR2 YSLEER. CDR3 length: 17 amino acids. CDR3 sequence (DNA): TGCGCCAGCAGCCAAGCGGGGTACAGCGGTCTAAATGAAAAACTGTTTTTT. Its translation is CASSQAGYSGLNEKLFF.

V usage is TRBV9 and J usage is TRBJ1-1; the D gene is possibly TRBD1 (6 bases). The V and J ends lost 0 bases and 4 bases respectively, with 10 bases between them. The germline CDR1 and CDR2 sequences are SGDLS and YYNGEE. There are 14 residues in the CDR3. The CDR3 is CASSVADRATEAFF. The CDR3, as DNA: TGTGCCAGCAGCGTAGCGGACAGAGCCACTGAAGCTTTCTTT.

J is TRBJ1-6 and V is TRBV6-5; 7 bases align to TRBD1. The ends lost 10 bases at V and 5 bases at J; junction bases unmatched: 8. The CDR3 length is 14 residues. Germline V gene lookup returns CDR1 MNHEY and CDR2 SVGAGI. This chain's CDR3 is CATGQANNNSPLHF. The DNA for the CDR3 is TGTGCCACAGGACAGGCCAATAATAATTCACCCCTCCACTTT.

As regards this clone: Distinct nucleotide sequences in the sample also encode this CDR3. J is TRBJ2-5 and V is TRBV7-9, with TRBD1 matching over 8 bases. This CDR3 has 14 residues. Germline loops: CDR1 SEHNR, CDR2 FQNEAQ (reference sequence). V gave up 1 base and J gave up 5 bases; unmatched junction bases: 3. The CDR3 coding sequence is TGTGCCAGCAGCTTAGGTACAGGGGGGGAGACCCAGTACTTC. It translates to CASSLGTGGETQYF.

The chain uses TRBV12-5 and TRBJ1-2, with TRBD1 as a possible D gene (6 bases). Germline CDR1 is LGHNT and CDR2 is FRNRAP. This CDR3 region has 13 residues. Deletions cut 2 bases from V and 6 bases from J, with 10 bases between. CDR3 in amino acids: CASGLLQGHGYTF. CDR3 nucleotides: TGTGCTAGTGGTTTGCTACAGGGACATGGCTACACCTTC.

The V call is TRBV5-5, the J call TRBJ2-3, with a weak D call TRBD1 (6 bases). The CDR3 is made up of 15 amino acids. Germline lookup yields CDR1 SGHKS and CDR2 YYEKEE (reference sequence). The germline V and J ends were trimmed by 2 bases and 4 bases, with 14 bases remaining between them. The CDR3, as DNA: TGTGCCAGCAGCTTTCCTACTCCAGGGGCAGATACGCAGTATTTT. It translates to CASSFPTPGADTQYF.

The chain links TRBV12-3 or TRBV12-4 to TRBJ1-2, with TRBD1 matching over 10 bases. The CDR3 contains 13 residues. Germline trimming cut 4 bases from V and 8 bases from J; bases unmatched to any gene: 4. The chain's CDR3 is CASSWDRGEGYTF. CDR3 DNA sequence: TGTGCCAGCAGTTGGGACAGGGGCGAGGGCTACACCTTC.

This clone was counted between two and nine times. As DNA, the CDR3 is TGTGCTAGTGGTTTATCCGGGGGAGGCAATCAGCCCCAGCATTTT. Its translation: CASGLSGGGNQPQHF. J is TRBJ1-5 and V is TRBV12-5, with D perhaps matching TRBD1 (5 bases). V lost 3 bases and J 2 bases, leaving 11 bases between the germline ends. Germline-derived CDR1 and CDR2 are LGHNT and FRNRAP. The CDR3 extends over 15 amino acids.

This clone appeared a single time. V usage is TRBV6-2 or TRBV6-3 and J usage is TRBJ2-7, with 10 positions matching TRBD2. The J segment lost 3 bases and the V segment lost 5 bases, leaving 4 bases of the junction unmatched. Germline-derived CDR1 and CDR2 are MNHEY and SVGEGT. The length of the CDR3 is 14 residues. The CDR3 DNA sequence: TGTGCCAGCAGTCCCGGGACTAGCGACTACGAGCAGTACTTC. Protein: CASSPGTSDYEQYF.

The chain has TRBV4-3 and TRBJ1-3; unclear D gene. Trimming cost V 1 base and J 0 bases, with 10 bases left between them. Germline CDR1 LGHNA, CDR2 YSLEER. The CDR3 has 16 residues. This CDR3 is CASSQASAFSGNTIYF. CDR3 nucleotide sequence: TGCGCCAGCAGCCAAGCGTCAGCGTTCTCTGGAAACACCATATATTTT.

DNA for the CDR3: TGTGCCAGCAGTGAAGTAAGGACAGGGAGGGGCAGTGGAAACACCATATATTTT. Its protein is CASSEVRTGRGSGNTIYF. The rearrangement links TRBV2 to TRBJ1-3; 8 bases map to TRBD1. The CDR3 totals 18 residues. V lost 1 base to trimming and J lost 3 bases; unmatched junction nucleotides: 11. Germline V gene sequence: CDR1 SNHLY, CDR2 FYNNEI.

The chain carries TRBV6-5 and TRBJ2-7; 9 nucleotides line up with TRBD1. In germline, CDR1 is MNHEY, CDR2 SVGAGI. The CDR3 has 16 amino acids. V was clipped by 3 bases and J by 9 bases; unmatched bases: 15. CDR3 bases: TGTGCCAGCAGTTATGTTGTGGGACAGGGAGGCCCACGGCAGTACTTC. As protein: CASSYVVGQGGPRQYF.

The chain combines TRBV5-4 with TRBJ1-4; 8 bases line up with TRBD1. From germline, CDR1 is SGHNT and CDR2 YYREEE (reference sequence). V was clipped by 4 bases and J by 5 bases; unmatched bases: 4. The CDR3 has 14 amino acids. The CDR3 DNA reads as TGTGCCAGCAGCCAGACAGGGGAAAATGAAAAACTGTTTTTT. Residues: CASSQTGENEKLFF. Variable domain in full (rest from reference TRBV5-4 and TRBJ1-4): ETGVTQSPTHLIKTRGQQVTLRCSSQSGHNTVSWYQQALGQGPQFIFQYYREEENGRGNFPPRFSGLQFPNYSSELNVNALELDDSALYLCASSQTGENEKLFFGSGTQLSVL.

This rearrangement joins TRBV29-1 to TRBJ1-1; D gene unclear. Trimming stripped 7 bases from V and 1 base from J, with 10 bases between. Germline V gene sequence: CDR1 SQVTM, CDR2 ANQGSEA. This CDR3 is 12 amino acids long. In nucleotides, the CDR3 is TGCAGCGGGGTGGGAGGGAACACTGAAGCTTTCTTT. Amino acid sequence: CSGVGGNTEAFF.

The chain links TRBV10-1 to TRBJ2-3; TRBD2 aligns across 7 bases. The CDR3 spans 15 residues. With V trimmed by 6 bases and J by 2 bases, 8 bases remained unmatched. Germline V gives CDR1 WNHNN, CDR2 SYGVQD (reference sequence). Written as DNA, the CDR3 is TGCGCCAGCAGGGAGACTAGCCTAAACACAGATACGCAGTATTTT. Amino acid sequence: CASRETSLNTDTQYF.

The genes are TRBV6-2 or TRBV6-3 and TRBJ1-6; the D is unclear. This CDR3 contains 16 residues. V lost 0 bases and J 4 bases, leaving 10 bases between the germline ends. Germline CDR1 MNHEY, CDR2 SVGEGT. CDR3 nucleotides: TGTGCCAGCAGTTACTCGACGGGAGTTTATAATTCACCCCTCCACTTT. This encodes CASSYSTGVYNSPLHF.

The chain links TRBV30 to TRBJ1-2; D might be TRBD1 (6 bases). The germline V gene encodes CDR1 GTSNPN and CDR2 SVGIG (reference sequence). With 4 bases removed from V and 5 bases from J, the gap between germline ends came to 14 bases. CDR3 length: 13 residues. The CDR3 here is CAWTSQGWYGYTF. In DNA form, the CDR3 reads TGTGCCTGGACCAGCCAGGGGTGGTATGGCTACACCTTC.

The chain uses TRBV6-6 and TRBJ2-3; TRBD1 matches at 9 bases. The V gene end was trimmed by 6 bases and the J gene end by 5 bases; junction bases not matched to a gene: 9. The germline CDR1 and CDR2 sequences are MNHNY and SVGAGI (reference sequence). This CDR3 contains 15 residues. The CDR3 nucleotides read TGTGCCAGCAGCCCGCTGACAGGGGGAGGAGATACGCAGTATTTT. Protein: CASSPLTGGGDTQYF.

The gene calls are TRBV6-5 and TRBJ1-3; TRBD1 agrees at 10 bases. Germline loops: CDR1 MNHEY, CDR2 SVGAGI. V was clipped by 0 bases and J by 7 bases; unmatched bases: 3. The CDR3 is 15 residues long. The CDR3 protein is CASSYSRQGANTIYF. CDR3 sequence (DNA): TGTGCCAGCAGTTACTCGAGACAGGGGGCGAACACCATATATTTT.

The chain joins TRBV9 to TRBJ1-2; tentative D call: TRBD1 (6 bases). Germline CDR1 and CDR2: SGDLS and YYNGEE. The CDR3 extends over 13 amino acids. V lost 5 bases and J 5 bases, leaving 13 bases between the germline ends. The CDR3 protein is CASSRTVHYGYTF. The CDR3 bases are TGTGCCAGCAGTCGGACAGTGCATTATGGCTACACCTTC. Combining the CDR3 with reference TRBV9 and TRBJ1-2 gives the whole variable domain DSGVTQTPKHLITATGQRVTLRCSPRSGDLSVYWYQQSLDQGLQFLIQYYNGEERAKGNILERFSAQQFPDLHSELNLSSLELGDSALYFCASSRTVHYGYTFGSGTRLTVV.

The CDR3 region is CASSQGTGPHHTQYF. CDR3 DNA: TGTGCCAGCAGCCAAGGGACAGGGCCACACCATACGCAGTATTTT. V usage is TRBV3-1 (or the pseudogene TRBV3-2) and J usage is TRBJ2-3, with 8 bases lining up with TRBD1. Germline V gives CDR1 LGHDT, CDR2 YNNKEL (reference sequence). V trimming: 1 base; J trimming: 7 bases; junction bases outside the gene matches: 7. The CDR3 loop spans 15 amino acids.

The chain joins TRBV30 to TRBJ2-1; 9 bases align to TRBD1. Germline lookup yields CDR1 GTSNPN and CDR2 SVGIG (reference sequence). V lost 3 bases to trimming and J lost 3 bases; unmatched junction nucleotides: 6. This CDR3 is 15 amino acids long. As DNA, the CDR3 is TGTGCCTGGAGGAGGACAGGGGCTGTCTACAATGAGCAGTTCTTC. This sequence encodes CAWRRTGAVYNEQFF.

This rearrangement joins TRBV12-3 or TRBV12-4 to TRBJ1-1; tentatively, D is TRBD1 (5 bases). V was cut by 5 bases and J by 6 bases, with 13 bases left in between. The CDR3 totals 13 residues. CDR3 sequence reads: CASSPRGGAEAFF. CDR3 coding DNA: TGTGCCAGCAGTCCCCGGGGGGGGGCTGAAGCTTTCTTT.

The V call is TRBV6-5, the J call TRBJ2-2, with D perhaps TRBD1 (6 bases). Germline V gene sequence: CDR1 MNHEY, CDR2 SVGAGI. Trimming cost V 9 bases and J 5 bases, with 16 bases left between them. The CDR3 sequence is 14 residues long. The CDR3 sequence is CARGWGPETGELFF. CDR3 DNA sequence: TGTGCCAGGGGGTGGGGGCCCGAGACCGGGGAGCTGTTTTTT.

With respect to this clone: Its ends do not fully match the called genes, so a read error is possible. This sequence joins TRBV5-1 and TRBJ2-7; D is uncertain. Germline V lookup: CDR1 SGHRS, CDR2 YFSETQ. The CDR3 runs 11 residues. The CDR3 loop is CASSLDGASTF. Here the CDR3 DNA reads TGCGCCAGCAGCTTGGATGGCGCCTCGACTTTC.

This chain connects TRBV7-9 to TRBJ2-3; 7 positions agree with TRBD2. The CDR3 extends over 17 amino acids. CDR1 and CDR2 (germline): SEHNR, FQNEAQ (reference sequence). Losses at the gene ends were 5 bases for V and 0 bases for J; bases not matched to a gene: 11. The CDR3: CASSTVGGAPSTDTQYF. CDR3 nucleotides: TGTGCCAGCAGCACCGTGGGAGGGGCCCCTAGCACAGATACGCAGTATTTT.

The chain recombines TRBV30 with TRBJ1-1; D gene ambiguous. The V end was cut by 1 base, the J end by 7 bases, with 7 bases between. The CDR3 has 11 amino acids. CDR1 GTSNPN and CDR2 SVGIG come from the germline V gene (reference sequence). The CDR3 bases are TGTGCCTGGAGTGGTCCCGTTGAAGCTTTCTTT. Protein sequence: CAWSGPVEAFF.